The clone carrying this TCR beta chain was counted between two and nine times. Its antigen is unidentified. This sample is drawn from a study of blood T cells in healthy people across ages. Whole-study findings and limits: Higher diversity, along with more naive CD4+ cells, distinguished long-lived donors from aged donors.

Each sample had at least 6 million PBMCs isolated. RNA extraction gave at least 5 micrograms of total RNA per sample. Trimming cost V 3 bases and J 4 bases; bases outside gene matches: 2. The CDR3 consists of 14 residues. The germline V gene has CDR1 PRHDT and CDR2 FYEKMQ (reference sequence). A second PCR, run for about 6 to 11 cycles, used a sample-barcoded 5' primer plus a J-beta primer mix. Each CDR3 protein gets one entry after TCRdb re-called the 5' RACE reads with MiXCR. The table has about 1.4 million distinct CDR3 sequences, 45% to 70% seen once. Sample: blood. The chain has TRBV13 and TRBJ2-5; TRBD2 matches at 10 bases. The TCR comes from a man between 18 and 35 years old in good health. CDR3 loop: CASSFASGRETQYF. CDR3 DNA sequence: TGTGCCAGCAGCTTCGCTAGCGGGAGAGAGACCCAGTACTTC.